A selection of T cell receptor beta chains follows, all from one sample in a study of OX40 agonist ivuxolimab in advanced cancers. TCRdb keeps only in-frame clones here, not all; method: immunoSEQ multiplex PCR. The sample has approximately 14,000 clones, roughly 84% seen once. The sequenced sample was CD4+ or CD8+ T cells sorted from blood, obtained in a trial of the OX40 agonist ivuxolimab. Every receptor here comes from an adult with an advanced solid tumor such as melanoma, head and neck, liver or kidney cancer. CDR3s include the opening cysteine and the closing phenylalanine or tryptophan. Fields, in order: CDR3 protein, CDR3 DNA, D gene, V gene, clone size, J gene. A D gene is named only where the DNA matches it firmly. A row's size may be missing; if present it is once, few, many or a size class.

CSALDRPNTEAFF | TGCAGCGCTCTGGACAGGCCGAACACTGAAGCTTTCTTT | TRBD1 | TRBV29-1 | medium-sized | TRBJ1-1
CASSSRGGGTDTQYF | TGTGCCAGCAGCTCGCGGGGGGGCGGCACAGATACGCAGTATTTT | TRBD2 | TRBV7-9 | . | TRBJ2-3
CASSSTAPRRTNEKLFF | TGTGCCAGCAGCTCCACGGCCCCGCGGAGAACTAATGAAAAACTGTTTTTT | . | TRBV7-9 | . | TRBJ1-4
CASSTYWTRTEAFF | TGTGCCAGTAGTACATATTGGACACGGACTGAAGCTTTCTTT | . | TRBV19 | few | TRBJ1-1
CASSLNPGLANYGYTF | TGCGCCAGCAGCTTGAATCCAGGGTTGGCTAACTATGGCTACACCTTC | . | TRBV5-1 | . | TRBJ1-2
CASSQELLGEQYF | TGTGCCAGCAGCCAAGAGTTGCTCGGGGAGCAGTACTTC | . | TRBV14 | . | TRBJ2-5
CASSEPRNPYEQYF | TGCGCCAGCAGTGAACCCCGCAACCCTTACGAGCAGTACTTC | . | TRBV10-1 | . | TRBJ2-7
CATTQWGTGELFF | TGTGCCACCACACAGTGGGGTACCGGGGAGCTGTTTTTT | . | TRBV15 | . | TRBJ2-2
CASAAWGYTEAFF | TGTGCCAGTGCAGCGTGGGGGTACACTGAAGCTTTCTTT | . | TRBV6-5 | . | TRBJ1-1
CASSQDAGGTGVDEQYF | TGCGCCAGCAGCCAGGATGCCGGGGGGACAGGGGTTGACGAGCAGTACTTC | TRBD1 | TRBV4-3 | few | TRBJ2-7
CASSFGANYGYTF | TGTGCCAGCAGTTTCGGTGCTAACTATGGCTACACCTTC | . | TRBV27 | . | TRBJ1-2
CASSVDLGTEAFF | TGTGCCAGCAGCGTAGACCTGGGCACTGAAGCTTTCTTT | . | TRBV9 | . | TRBJ1-1
CASSQDKGAAYEQYF | TGCGCCAGCAGCCAAGATAAGGGGGCAGCCTACGAGCAGTACTTC | TRBD1 | TRBV4-3 | . | TRBJ2-7
CASSLGSSGNTIYF | TGTGCCAGCAGCTTAGGTTCCTCTGGAAACACCATATATTTT | . | TRBV11-3 | . | TRBJ1-3
CASGRVYEQYF | TGTGCCAGCGGGCGGGTTTACGAGCAGTACTTC | . | TRBV27 | few | TRBJ2-7
CASSPGLVYEQYF | TGTGCCAGCAGCCCCGGACTAGTCTACGAGCAGTACTTC | TRBD2 | TRBV6-5 | . | TRBJ2-7
CASSQHRDSEQYF | TGCGCCAGCAGCCAACACCGGGACAGCGAGCAGTACTTC | TRBD1 | TRBV4-1 | . | TRBJ2-7
CAISDREAGRPDQYF | TGTGCCATCAGTGATCGGGAAGCGGGGCGACCAGACCAGTACTTC | TRBD2 | TRBV10-3 | . | TRBJ2-5
CASSPRWDREYEQYF | TGTGCCAGCAGCCCACGGTGGGACAGAGAGTACGAGCAGTACTTC | TRBD1 | TRBV9 | . | TRBJ2-7
CASSQGHQSSYNSPLHF | TGTGCCAGCAGCCAGGGACACCAGAGCTCCTATAATTCACCCCTCCACTTT | . | TRBV7-8 | . | TRBJ1-6
CASSPDNYGYTF | TGTGCCAGCAGCCCCGACAACTATGGCTACACCTTC | . | TRBV5-6 | . | TRBJ1-2
CASSSGLAGVETQYF | TGTGCCAGCAGCTCGGGACTAGCGGGGGTTGAGACCCAGTACTTC | TRBD2 | TRBV7-3 | . | TRBJ2-5
CAVQGGYEQYF | TGTGCTGTCCAGGGGGGCTACGAGCAGTACTTC | . | TRBV19 | . | TRBJ2-7
CASSFLAGSYNEQFF | TGTGCCAGCAGCTTCCTAGCGGGAAGTTACAATGAGCAGTTCTTC | TRBD2 | TRBV7-2 | . | TRBJ2-1
CASSANPSVSNTGELFF | TGTGCCAGCAGCGCCAATCCTTCGGTGTCGAACACCGGGGAGCTGTTTTTT | . | TRBV9 | . | TRBJ2-2
CASSEQDYGYTF | TGTGCCAGCAGCGAGCAGGACTATGGCTACACCTTC | . | TRBV9 | . | TRBJ1-2
CATSRDEGEQYF | TGTGCCACCAGCAGAGATGAGGGCGAGCAGTACTTC | . | TRBV15 | . | TRBJ2-7
CASSNFEQYF | TGTGCCAGCAGCAATTTCGAGCAGTACTTC | . | TRBV21-1 | . | TRBJ2-7
CASSLRNGATGELFF | TGTGCCAGCAGCTTACGCAACGGAGCAACGGGGGAGCTGTTTTTT | . | TRBV11-3 | . | TRBJ2-2
CASNDSSGNTIYF | TGTGCCAGCAACGACAGCTCTGGAAACACCATATATTTT | . | TRBV7-7 | . | TRBJ1-3
CASSYWTGAEKLFF | TGTGCCAGCAGCTACTGGACAGGGGCTGAAAAACTGTTTTTT | TRBD1 | TRBV6-5 | . | TRBJ1-4
CASSLMDEQFF | TGTGCCAGCAGCTTAATGGATGAGCAGTTCTTC | . | TRBV7-2 | few | TRBJ2-1
CASSLGARGVGEQYF | TGTGCCAGCAGCTTAGGGGCCAGGGGAGTGGGCGAGCAGTACTTC | . | TRBV11-3 | . | TRBJ2-7
CASSLRSGSYNEQFF | TGTGCCAGCAGCTTAAGGTCGGGCTCCTACAATGAGCAGTTCTTC | . | TRBV7-3 | . | TRBJ2-1
CSGWGQGKRNTGELFF | TGCAGCGGGTGGGGACAGGGGAAAAGGAACACCGGGGAGCTGTTTTTT | TRBD1 | TRBV29-1 | . | TRBJ2-2
CASSGDREGEKLFF | TGTGCCAGCAGCGGGGACAGGGAGGGTGAAAAACTGTTTTTT | TRBD1 | TRBV9 | . | TRBJ1-4
CASSPDSGNTEAFF | TGTGCCAGCAGCCCGGACTCGGGGAACACTGAAGCTTTCTTT | . | TRBV11-2 | . | TRBJ1-1
CASSVETLDDTQYF | TGTGCCAGCAGCGTAGAAACGTTGGATGATACGCAGTATTTT | . | TRBV9 | few | TRBJ2-3
CASSIGGSSYEQYF | TGTGCCAGTAGTATCGGGGGAAGCTCCTACGAGCAGTACTTC | . | TRBV19 | . | TRBJ2-7
CATSSSRDSSYEQYF | TGTGCCACCAGCAGTTCCAGGGATTCCTCCTACGAGCAGTACTTC | . | TRBV15 | . | TRBJ2-7
CASNQDANTGELFF | TGCGCCAGCAATCAGGACGCGAACACCGGGGAGCTGTTTTTT | . | TRBV4-1 | . | TRBJ2-2
CASSPDQGAYEQYF | TGCGCCAGCAGCCCGGACCAGGGGGCTTACGAGCAGTACTTC | TRBD1 | TRBV5-1 | . | TRBJ2-7
CASSLTGSYNSPLHF | TGTGCCAGCAGCCTGACAGGGTCCTATAATTCACCCCTCCACTTT | TRBD1 | TRBV6-6 | few | TRBJ1-6
CAWTGEVTDTQYF | TGTGCCTGGACAGGGGAGGTGACAGATACGCAGTATTTT | . | TRBV30 | . | TRBJ2-3
CASSVTESSSYNEQFF | TGTGCCAGCAGTGTAACAGAATCTAGCTCCTACAATGAGCAGTTCTTC | . | TRBV2 | few | TRBJ2-1
CASSQDRGGMETQYF | TGTGCCAGCAGCCAAGACAGGGGGGGCATGGAGACCCAGTACTTC | . | TRBV14 | once | TRBJ2-5
CASSLALGLAGGSHEQYF | TGTGCCAGCAGCTTAGCGTTGGGACTAGCGGGAGGCAGCCACGAGCAGTACTTC | TRBD2 | TRBV7-9 | . | TRBJ2-7
CASTLKERGAGDTQYF | TGTGCCAGCACCTTAAAAGAGCGGGGGGCTGGAGATACGCAGTATTTT | TRBD2 | TRBV7-2 | once | TRBJ2-3
CASSFVHQETQYF | TGTGCCAGCAGCTTCGTCCACCAAGAGACCCAGTACTTC | . | TRBV7-3 | . | TRBJ2-5
CASSDSWTDEMNTEAFF | TGTGCCAGCAGTGACTCTTGGACGGATGAAATGAACACTGAAGCTTTCTTT | . | TRBV6-4 | . | TRBJ1-1
CASSFGGRTQYF | TGTGCCAGCAGTTTCGGGGGACGTACGCAGTATTTT | . | TRBV27 | . | TRBJ2-3
CASSQDWDGRDEQYF | TGCGCCAGCAGCCAAGATTGGGACGGAAGGGACGAGCAGTACTTC | . | TRBV7-3 | . | TRBJ2-7
CANTGLHF | TGTGCCAATACGGGCCTCCACTTT | . | TRBV3-2 | . | TRBJ1-6
CASSVFPPRPGTFGYTF | TGTGCCAGCAGCGTATTCCCCCCCCGGCCAGGAACTTTCGGCTACACCTTC | . | TRBV9 | . | TRBJ1-2
CASSQNPRDTEREAFF | TGCGCCAGCAGCCAAAACCCCCGGGACACGGAAAGAGAAGCTTTCTTT | . | TRBV4-1 | . | TRBJ1-1
CAGGTATYEQYF | TGTGCCGGAGGGACGGCCACCTACGAGCAGTACTTC | . | TRBV2 | . | TRBJ2-7
CASSPGASGNTIYF | TGTGCCAGCAGCCCCGGGGCCTCTGGAAACACCATATATTTT | . | TRBV4-2 | . | TRBJ1-3
CASSPWGEDQPQHF | TGTGCCAGCTCACCATGGGGGGAGGATCAGCCCCAGCATTTT | . | TRBV18 | . | TRBJ1-5